This paragraph reports one TCR beta chain. The authors' processing: Nucleated cell counts were estimated from reference gene primer amplification. Profiling relied on immunoSEQ multiplex PCR, and the TCRdb table lists in-frame clones only, not all of them. That table supplies the V and J calls and clone size; D and trimming were determined from the DNA. The table lists around 320,000 clones, about nine tenths of them singletons, with roughly 2.9% in the top ten. These data are taken from a study of blood T cell repertoires in COVID-19. The V gene's germline CDR1 is MDHEN and CDR2 SYDVKM. The CDR3 runs 16 residues. The V and J ends lost 6 bases and 2 bases, in that order; junction bases with no gene match: 9.

Sequencing was performed on PBMCs or T cells enriched from blood (not recorded which). This sequence joins TRBV28 and TRBJ1-5; 8 bases are a match to TRBD1. The receptor comes from a woman aged 45-59 years who had been exposed to COVID-19. CDR3 bases: TGTGCCAGCAGCCACCCAGGGGGCAGCGGCAATCAGCCCCAGCATTTT. It is translated as CASSHPGGSGNQPQHF. Full variable domain (missing parts from reference TRBV28 and TRBJ1-5): DVKVTQSSRYLVKRTGEKVFLECVQDMDHENMFWYRQDPGLGLRLIYFSYDVKMKEKGDIPEGYSVSREKKERFSLILESASTNQTSMYLCASSHPGGSGNQPQHFGDGTRLSIL.